The 14 T cell receptor beta chains presented below share a single source sample, sequenced in a study of shared clonotypes between healthy human individuals. This table comes from immunoSEQ multiplex PCR, and its TCRdb copy is limited to in-frame clones, with some not included. The table includes hundreds of thousands of clones, about 97% detected once. Naive CD8 cells lacked CD45RO and underwent positive selection for CCR7, leaving out terminally differentiated effector memory CD45RA+ cells. The specimen sequenced was naive CD8+ T cells sorted from blood. The receptors here all came from a man between 25 and 39 years old in good health.

V and J are TRBV7-9 and TRBJ2-7; the match to TRBD2 covers 9 bases. CDR1 SEHNR and CDR2 FQNEAQ come from the germline V gene (reference sequence). With V trimmed by 5 bases and J by 4 bases, 6 bases remained unmatched. The CDR3 extends over 14 amino acids. This chain's CDR3 is CASSPIAGDYEQYF. The CDR3 DNA reads as TGTGCCAGCAGCCCCATAGCGGGAGATTACGAGCAGTACTTC. The whole variable domain, filled in from reference TRBV7-9 and TRBJ2-7, reads DTGVSQNPRHKITKRGQNVTFRCDPISEHNRLYWYRQTLGQGPEFLTYFQNEAQLEKSRLLSDRFSAERPKGSFSTLEIQRTEQGDSAMYLCASSPIAGDYEQYFGPGTRLTVT.

V and J are TRBV6-5 and TRBJ2-3; D call uncertain. This CDR3 is built from 13 residues. Germline CDR1 MNHEY, CDR2 SVGAGI. Trimming took off 8 bases at V and 2 bases at J, with 11 bases between the two ends. This CDR3 reads CASAPGHTDTQYF. Here the CDR3 DNA reads TGTGCCAGCGCCCCAGGTCACACAGATACGCAGTATTTT.

The chain joins TRBV28 to TRBJ2-7; TRBD1 matches 10 bases. The V gene end was trimmed by 5 bases and the J gene end by 3 bases; junction bases not matched to a gene: 7. CDR1 and CDR2 (germline): MDHEN, SYDVKM. This CDR3 spans 15 amino acids. CDR3: CASSPPGTGVYEQYF. CDR3 coding DNA: TGTGCCAGCAGTCCCCCTGGGACAGGGGTCTACGAGCAGTACTTC.

The chain employs TRBV7-9 and TRBJ2-2; D not certain. The CDR3 length is 13 residues. V gave up 6 bases and J gave up 1 base, with 6 bases separating them. CDR1 and CDR2 (germline): SEHNR, FQNEAQ (reference sequence). In DNA form, the CDR3 reads TGTGCCAGCAGTTGGGGGAACACCGGGGAGCTGTTTTTT. This gives the protein CASSWGNTGELFF.

The chain employs TRBV13 and TRBJ2-7; D unclear. V shed 3 bases and J shed 2 bases, with 8 bases lying between them. CDR3 length: 13 amino acids. Germline values: CDR1 PRHDT, CDR2 FYEKMQ (reference sequence). The CDR3 coding sequence is TGTGCCAGCAGCTTGGGCAGCGCCTACGAGCAGTACTTC. Protein product: CASSLGSAYEQYF. The full variable domain, completed using reference TRBV13 and TRBJ2-7, is AAGVIQSPRHLIKEKRETATLKCYPIPRHDTVYWYQQGPGQDPQFLISFYEKMQSDKGSIPDRFSAQQFSDYHSELNMSSLELGDSALYFCASSLGSAYEQYFGPGTRLTVT.

V is TRBV7-8 and J is TRBJ1-3, with D possibly being TRBD1 (5 bases). The V end was cut by 2 bases, the J end by 0 bases, with 11 bases between. CDR3 length: 16 amino acids. Germline V gene lookup returns CDR1 SGHVS and CDR2 FQNEAQ. Here the CDR3 reads CASSLPGGDSGNTIYF. The CDR3 nucleotides read TGTGCCAGCAGCTTACCGGGGGGGGACTCTGGAAACACCATATATTTT.

J is TRBJ2-6 and V is TRBV29-1; possible D gene TRBD1, 6 bases. CDR3 length: 15 residues. Trimming pared 4 bases from V and 0 bases from J, leaving 10 bases between. From germline, CDR1 is SQVTM and CDR2 ANQGSEA. CDR3 bases: TGCAGCGTTGGCCCGACAGGCTCTGGGGCCAACGTCCTGACTTTC. It codes for CSVGPTGSGANVLTF.

The V call is TRBV28, the J call TRBJ2-7; D gene unclear. The CDR3 contains 11 residues. The V and J ends lost 6 bases and 4 bases respectively, with 7 bases between them. Germline CDR1 and CDR2: MDHEN and SYDVKM. The CDR3 here is CASRIGYEQYF. CDR3 DNA sequence: TGTGCCAGCAGGATAGGGTACGAGCAGTACTTC.

This clone was recorded only once. The rearrangement uses TRBV7-9 and TRBJ1-1; D is unclear. Looked up from germline, CDR1 is SEHNR and CDR2 is FQNEAQ (reference sequence). The CDR3 has 15 amino acids. V lost 6 bases, J lost 2 bases, and 16 bases lay in between. The CDR3 nucleotides are TGTGCCAGCAGTCTCCCGCTGACCGTTAACACTGAAGCTTTCTTT. Amino acid sequence: CASSLPLTVNTEAFF.

This sequence joins TRBV11-2 and TRBJ2-1, with 11 bases fitting TRBD2. V lost 5 bases and J lost 8; bases outside the gene matches: 14. Germline V lookup: CDR1 SGHAT, CDR2 FQNNGV. The CDR3 extends over 17 amino acids. For the CDR3, the DNA is TGTGCCAGCAGCCTGAGGGGTAGCGGGAGGGCCATATATGAGCAGTTCTTC. It is translated as CASSLRGSGRAIYEQFF.

The chain joins TRBV28 to TRBJ1-4; 8 bases fit TRBD1. Germline assignment: CDR1 MDHEN and CDR2 SYDVKM. V shed 7 bases, J shed 5 bases, and the junction held 9 bases outside the gene matches. The CDR3 sequence is 15 residues long. The CDR3 is CASTTYWDRNEKLFF. The DNA for the CDR3 is TGTGCCAGCACGACTTATTGGGACAGGAATGAAAAACTGTTTTTT.

CDR3 nucleotides: TGTGCCAGCAGCTCCGGGACAGGGGTAGACACTGAAGCTTTCTTT. Its protein is CASSSGTGVDTEAFF. V usage is TRBV9 and J usage is TRBJ1-1, with TRBD1 matching over 10 bases. CDR3 length: 15 amino acids. The germline gives CDR1 SGDLS, CDR2 YYNGEE. After removal of 4 bases from V and 3 bases from J, the junction contained 6 bases not matched to a gene.

This sequence joins TRBV13 and TRBJ2-7; the D gene could be TRBD1 or TRBD2 (6 bases each). The germline gives CDR1 PRHDT, CDR2 FYEKMQ (reference sequence). V dropped 0 bases and J dropped 4 bases, with 10 bases sitting between them. CDR3 length: 14 amino acids. The CDR3 region has the DNA TGTGCCAGCAGCTTAGGTATAGGGGGGTACGAGCAGTACTTC. Its translation is CASSLGIGGYEQYF. The entire variable domain, with the rest obtained from reference TRBV13 and TRBJ2-7, is as follows: AAGVIQSPRHLIKEKRETATLKCYPIPRHDTVYWYQQGPGQDPQFLISFYEKMQSDKGSIPDRFSAQQFSDYHSELNMSSLELGDSALYFCASSLGIGGYEQYFGPGTRLTVT.

V and J are TRBV7-9 and TRBJ2-7; D is uncertain. The V gene's germline CDR1 is SEHNR and CDR2 FQNEAQ (reference sequence). The V gene lost 7 bases and the J gene lost 4 bases, with 14 bases spanning the gap. This CDR3 is 13 amino acids long. CDR3 nucleotides: TGTGCCAGCACCCACGGAGCGCTTTACGAGCAGTACTTC. Protein product: CASTHGALYEQYF.